This TCR beta chain was recovered during a study of shared clonotypes between healthy human individuals (TCRdb year 2020). A note on the overall study: A couple of women and a few men aged 18 to 49 years were included in the cohort. To increase sequencing depth and limit assay-specific biases, TCR repertoire library preparation and sequencing were carried out by different laboratories using diverse techniques. For each donor, three plates each were used for CD4 naive and CD4 memory, two plates were used for CD8 naive, and one plate was used for CD8 memory. To estimate repertoire size and how much clonotype sharing occurs between individuals, the study deeply sequenced the blood TCR repertoires of about five healthy adults. Between about 0.8 and 9 billion PBMCs per donor were obtained by leukapheresis. Overall study outcomes, separate from this receptor: Naive subsets generally had larger estimated clonotype richness than memory subsets. When several donors were compared, the shared fraction of clonotypes was around 5% for naive CD4, roughly 3.3% for naive CD8, 2.3% for memory CD4, and 0.35% to 0.4% for memory CD8. Because the study included only a small number of donors, the genetic and exposure-history diversity represented was limited. Incomplete sequencing was indicated by rarefaction of sorted-subset datasets, despite the large sequencing depth. Higher generation probabilities were observed for clonotypes shared by all four sorted-subset donors than for non-shared clonotypes. Sampling was restricted to blood, and TCR repertoires in tissue are likely to differ from TCR repertoires in blood. Pairwise subsampling led to the expectation that sequencing depth would affect the degree of clonotype sharing among donors.

Donors were healthy HIV-negative adults with no recently reported acute infections or vaccinations. All donors were Caucasian adults living in Nashville, Tennessee, USA. CD4+ T cells were enriched by magnetic negative selection; naive cells were then positively selected on CD45RA, and the negative fraction formed the memory subset. Blood was obtained by leukapheresis, after which PBMCs were separated by Ficoll-Histopaque density gradient centrifugation and cryopreserved in liquid nitrogen vapor phase. Analytical flow cytometry was used to check the purity and quantity of every magnetically sorted T cell population. Genomic DNA was isolated from every sorted fraction and measured by UV absorbance on a Nanodrop 2000c. The junction shows trimming of 4 bases on V and 3 bases on J, plus 13 bases between the germline ends. The germline V gene provides CDR1 SGHRS and CDR2 YFSETQ. Reading from cysteine to phenylalanine, the CDR3 counts 14 amino acids. Kept here is only the CDR3 DNA, which spans 42 bases and is read in frame from base 1.

In regard to this clone: This clone's antigen is unknown. No base quality information exists; no much larger clone differs at one position.

TCR CDR3 regions were amplified from genomic DNA by multiplex PCR using the deep immunoSEQ assay. Extracted genomic DNA from each cell subset was spread evenly across all wells of several immunoSEQ 96-well plates, with each plate serving as a replicate. Each replicate PCR for sorted subsets received roughly 0.2 ug genomic DNA, equal to 28,000 or so T cell genomes. The purified libraries were quantified using a Qubit 3.0 fluorometer, sized with a Bioanalyzer 2100, and then quantified again using the KAPA Library Quantification kit. A separate single-read 150-cycle Illumina NextSeq 550 flow cell was used to sequence each immunoSEQ 96-well plate. The source study handled its data this way. Because the immunoSEQ output held only junctional sequences and lacked quality scores, the filtering could not match the filtering applied to full-length reads. Sequences were annotated with PyIR, a Python wrapper for IgBLAST v1.9, using IMGT germline references to assign V/J genes and CDR3. Reads were filtered out if the reads had weak V/J assignments (E-value above 1e-6), no CDR3, stop codons, out-of-frame junctions, or ambiguous translated residues. V3J clonotypes were defined by identical inferred V gene, J gene, and CDR3 amino acid sequence. The percentage overlap between two repertoires was calculated by dividing the number of shared unique clonotypes by the size of the smaller repertoire. RTK rarefaction, the Chao1 estimator, and Recon v2.1 estimates of unobserved clonotypes were used to assess repertoire richness. OLGA was used to compute generation probabilities for all TCRbeta clonotypes that the gDNA method yielded from a few donors. This is the immuneACCESS table as TCRdb keeps it, with only in-frame sequences that have V and J called. A part of the clones is gone; compared with another copy, unresolved V genes explain less than half, and the rest is unexplained. V and J calls and clone size come straight from that table; D and trimming were deduced from the DNA. In this sample the table shows about 1.5 million clones, approximately 97% of which occur a single time. The top ten constitute 1% to 1.5% of the sample.

The rearranged chain carries TRBV5-1 and TRBJ2-5, with the D segment identity uncertain. Sequencing was performed on naive CD4+ T cells sorted from blood. Interpreted using the paper, the cell subset or site label stands for: CD45RA+ positively selected. This TCR came from a man aged 30 to 45 in good health. The CDR3: CASSPHGQEETQYF. The DNA sequence follows: TGCGCCAGCAGCCCCCACGGGCAAGAAGAGACCCAGTACTTC.